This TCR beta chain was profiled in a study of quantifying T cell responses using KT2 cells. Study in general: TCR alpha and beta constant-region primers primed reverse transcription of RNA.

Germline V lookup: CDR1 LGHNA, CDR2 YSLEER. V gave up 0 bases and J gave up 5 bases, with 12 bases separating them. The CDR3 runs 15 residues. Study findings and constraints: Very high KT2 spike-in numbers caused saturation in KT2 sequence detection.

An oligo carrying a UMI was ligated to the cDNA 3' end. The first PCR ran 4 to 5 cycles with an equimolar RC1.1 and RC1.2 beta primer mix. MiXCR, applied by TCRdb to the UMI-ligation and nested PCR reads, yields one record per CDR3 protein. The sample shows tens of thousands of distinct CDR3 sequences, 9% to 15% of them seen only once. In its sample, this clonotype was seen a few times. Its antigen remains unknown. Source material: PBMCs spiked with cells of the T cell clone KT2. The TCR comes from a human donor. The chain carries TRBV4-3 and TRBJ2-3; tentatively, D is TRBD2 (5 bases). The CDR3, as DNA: TGCGCCAGCAGCCAAGAAGGTGTCGGGGTAGATACGCAGTATTTT. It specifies CASSQEGVGVDTQYF.